Below are 19 T cell receptor beta chains sequenced from a single sample in a study of blood T cell repertoires in COVID-19. Generated by immunoSEQ multiplex PCR, the TCRdb table keeps only in-frame clones and is missing some. The data hold about 74,000 clones, with around 87% observed a single time. The specimen was peripheral blood. These receptor sequences come from an elderly woman with active or convalescent COVID-19.

The chain has TRBV12-5 and TRBJ1-6, with TRBD1 as a possible D gene (5 bases). The V and J ends lost 1 base and 13 bases respectively, with 8 bases between them. CDR1 LGHNT and CDR2 FRNRAP come from the germline V gene. The CDR3 extends over 12 amino acids. In nucleotides, the CDR3 is TGTGCTAGTGGTTTGGAGGCAGGGCCCCTCCACTTT. As protein: CASGLEAGPLHF.

The chain combines TRBV19 with TRBJ1-4; D is undetermined. V lost 3 bases and J lost 8, with 19 bases in between. The CDR3 length is 16 residues. Looked up from germline, CDR1 is LNHDA and CDR2 is SQIVND (reference sequence). DNA for the CDR3: TGTGCCAGTAGTATTCAGAGGGTTCACTTGACGGAAAAACTGTTTTTT. Residues: CASSIQRVHLTEKLFF.

The chain couples TRBV29-1 to TRBJ1-2; D call uncertain. Deletions cut 6 bases from V and 3 bases from J, with 8 bases between. Germline CDR1 SQVTM, CDR2 ANQGSEA. CDR3 size: 11 residues. Here the CDR3 DNA reads TGCAGCGTAGAGGAGTACTATGGCTACACCTTC. Protein sequence: CSVEEYYGYTF.

The V gene is TRBV7-2, the J gene TRBJ2-5, with a possible D match to TRBD2 (6 bases). The germline CDR1 and CDR2 sequences are SGHTA and FQGNSA. V was cut by 0 bases and J by 5 bases, with 10 bases left in between. The CDR3 contains 14 residues. The chain's CDR3 is CASSLATGGETQYF. In DNA, the CDR3 is TGTGCCAGCAGCTTAGCGACCGGAGGGGAGACCCAGTACTTC. Supplemented by reference TRBV7-2 and TRBJ2-5, the full variable domain reads GAGVSQSPSNKVTEKGKDVELRCDPISGHTALYWYRQSLGQGLEFLIYFQGNSAPDKSGLPSDRFSAERTGGSVSTLTIQRTQQEDSAVYLCASSLATGGETQYFGPGTRLLVL.

The chain's CDR3 is CASSRTGLADNEQFF. In DNA, the CDR3 is TGCGCCAGCAGTAGAACAGGCCTGGCGGACAATGAGCAGTTCTTC. The genes are TRBV10-1 and TRBJ2-1; possibly TRBD1 for D (5 bases). This CDR3 has 15 residues. V was trimmed by 5 bases and J by 5 bases, leaving 16 bases between them. Germline CDR1 is WNHNN and CDR2 is SYGVQD (reference sequence).

This chain uses TRBV6-4 with TRBJ1-2; D might be TRBD1 (6 bases). This CDR3 has 14 amino acids. CDR1 and CDR2 from the germline V gene are MRHNA and SNTAGT. V was clipped by 6 bases and J by 0 bases, with 11 bases between them. The CDR3 DNA follows: TGTGCCAGCAGGACAGGATCAGCTAACTATGGCTACACCTTC. It specifies CASRTGSANYGYTF.

The chain combines TRBV29-1 with TRBJ1-6, with 7 bases that match TRBD1. The CDR3 covers 13 residues. The V and J ends lost 6 bases and 10 bases, in that order; junction bases with no gene match: 9. From germline, CDR1 is SQVTM and CDR2 ANQGSEA. In DNA form, the CDR3 reads TGCAGCGTCAAAGGGGACAGTGGCTCACCCCTCCACTTT. This encodes CSVKGDSGSPLHF. Full variable domain (outside the CDR3, taken from reference TRBV29-1 and TRBJ1-6): SAVISQKPSRDICQRGTSLTIQCQVDSQVTMMFWYRQQPGQSLTLIATANQGSEATYESGFVIDKFPISRPNLTFSTLTVSNMSPEDSSIYLCSVKGDSGSPLHFGNGTRLTVT.

The chain has TRBV5-1 and TRBJ2-2, with 8 bases aligning to TRBD1. The V gene end was trimmed by 0 bases and the J gene end by 6 bases; junction bases not matched to a gene: 7. Germline assignment: CDR1 SGHRS and CDR2 YFSETQ. This CDR3 contains 16 residues. CDR3 DNA: TGCGCCAGCAGCTTGGCCGGACAGGGATCGTCCGGGGAGCTGTTTTTT. Its translation is CASSLAGQGSSGELFF.

CDR3: CASPGGSADTQYF. The CDR3 nucleotides are TGTGCCAGCCCAGGGGGCTCGGCCGATACGCAGTATTTT. The V and J genes are TRBV25-1 and TRBJ2-3; TRBD1 matches at 8 bases. The germline CDR1 and CDR2 sequences are MGHDK and SYGVNS. The CDR3 has 13 residues. V lost 8 bases, J lost 6 bases, and 7 bases stayed unmatched.

The gene calls are TRBV5-1 and TRBJ1-1; weak D call: TRBD1 (5 bases). Germline-derived CDR1 and CDR2 are SGHRS and YFSETQ. V was cut by 1 base and J by 0 bases, with 7 bases left in between. The CDR3 extends over 14 amino acids. CDR3 protein: CASSLQDMNTEAFF. The CDR3 bases are TGCGCCAGCAGCTTGCAGGACATGAACACTGAAGCTTTCTTT.

This clone was found once. The J gene is TRBJ1-2, the V gene TRBV20-1; tentative D call: TRBD1 (6 bases). Trimming cost V 6 bases and J 4 bases, with 9 bases left between them. The length of the CDR3 is 11 residues. The germline gives CDR1 DFQATT, CDR2 SNEGSKA (reference sequence). The CDR3 region is CSAQQGYGYTF. The CDR3 DNA is TGCAGTGCGCAACAGGGCTATGGCTACACCTTC.

The rearrangement uses TRBV30 and TRBJ2-1; TRBD2 matches at 10 bases. This CDR3 has 17 residues. With 3 bases clipped from V and 9 bases from J, the junction kept 17 bases outside the gene matches. Looked up from germline, CDR1 is GTSNPN and CDR2 is SVGIG (reference sequence). CDR3 nucleotides: TGTGCCTGGAGCGCCCTTATAGCGGGGGGATTGCACGGTGAGCAGTTCTTC. It is translated as CAWSALIAGGLHGEQFF. The whole variable domain, remainder taken from reference TRBV30 and TRBJ2-1, is SQTIHQWPATLVQPVGSPLSLECTVEGTSNPNLYWYRQAAGRGLQLLFYSVGIGQISSEVPQNLSASRPQDRQFILSSKKLLLSDSGFYLCAWSALIAGGLHGEQFFGPGTRLTVL.

This chain joins TRBV5-6 and TRBJ2-7, with TRBD2 as a possible D gene (7 bases). The germline V gene has CDR1 SGHDT and CDR2 YYEEEE. The V end lost 4 bases, the J end lost 3 bases, and 17 bases lay between the germline ends. The CDR3 has 15 residues. CDR3 DNA: TGTGCCAGCAGCCCGCGAGTGGGAGGGGGCTACGAGCAGTACTTC. Protein product: CASSPRVGGGYEQYF. The full variable domain, completed using reference TRBV5-6 and TRBJ2-7, is DAGVTQSPTHLIKTRGQQVTLRCSPKSGHDTVSWYQQALGQGPQFIFQYYEEEERQRGNFPDRFSGHQFPNYSSELNVNALLLGDSALYLCASSPRVGGGYEQYFGPGTRLTVT.

This chain connects TRBV5-5 to TRBJ2-7; TRBD1 matches 7 bases. The length of the CDR3 is 14 residues. Germline V gives CDR1 SGHKS, CDR2 YYEKEE (reference sequence). The junction had 5 bases not matched to a gene; V was cut back by 2 bases and J by 3 bases. This CDR3 is CASSFDRAFYEQYF. The CDR3 coding sequence is TGTGCCAGCAGCTTTGACAGGGCCTTCTACGAGCAGTACTTC.

V usage is TRBV6-6 and J usage is TRBJ1-3, with 8 bases aligning to TRBD1. The germline V gene encodes CDR1 MNHNY and CDR2 SVGAGI (reference sequence). J was trimmed by 4 bases and V by 5 bases; bases with no gene match: 10. The CDR3 sequence is 16 residues long. The CDR3 here is CASSRQTRGPGNTIYF. CDR3 nucleotides: TGTGCCAGCAGTCGACAGACCAGGGGGCCCGGAAACACCATATATTTT.

The rearrangement uses TRBV19 and TRBJ1-5, with D unclear. Trimming removed 10 bases at V and 4 bases at J, with 17 bases between. The CDR3 runs 14 residues. Germline CDR1 LNHDA, CDR2 SQIVND (reference sequence). The CDR3 here is CATGRAGSNQPQHF. Written as DNA, the CDR3 is TGTGCCACCGGAAGGGCGGGTAGTAATCAGCCCCAGCATTTT.

The genes are TRBV18 and TRBJ1-1, with 7 bases that match TRBD1. Trimming removed 1 base from V and 11 bases from J; junction bases left unmatched: 7. The CDR3 covers 13 residues. CDR1 KGHSH and CDR2 LQKENI come from the germline V gene. DNA of the CDR3: TGTGCCAGCTCACCACAGACAGGGTGGGATGCTTTCTTT. It translates to CASSPQTGWDAFF.

The CDR3 bases are TGTGCCAGCAGCGACTCGGCCCCGCGCGAGGAAAAACTGTTTTTT. Translated: CASSDSAPREEKLFF. The genes are TRBV6-2 or TRBV6-3 and TRBJ1-4; D ambiguous. This CDR3 contains 15 residues. Per the germline V gene, CDR1 is MNHEY and CDR2 is SVGEGT. Deletions cut 6 bases from V and 8 bases from J, with 19 bases between.

This chain links TRBV7-2 with TRBJ1-5; 7 positions match TRBD1. This CDR3 has 14 amino acids. CDR1 is SGHTA, CDR2 FQGNSA, per germline. V lost 4 bases to trimming and J lost 1 base; unmatched junction nucleotides: 1. CDR3 region: CASSWGQSNQPQHF. CDR3 DNA: TGTGCCAGCAGCTGGGGACAGAGCAATCAGCCCCAGCATTTT.